Given below is one T cell receptor (beta chain) in context. Profiling relied on immunoSEQ multiplex PCR, and the TCRdb table lists in-frame clones only, not all of them. The data show about 140,000 clones, just under 90% seen once. These data belong to a study of blood T cell repertoires in COVID-19. The CDR3 loop spans 13 amino acids. The V gene lost 8 bases and the J gene lost 6 bases, with 16 bases spanning the gap. Germline lookup yields CDR1 LNHDA and CDR2 SQIVND (reference sequence). The rearrangement joins TRBV19 to TRBJ1-1; D possibly corresponds to TRBD1 (6 bases). The sample comprised peripheral blood. This TCR was sampled from a woman aged 40-49 years with acute or convalescent COVID-19. The CDR3 nucleotides are TGTGCCAGTTCCTTCGGGGGGGCCGCTGAAGCTTTCTTT. Its protein is CASSFGGAAEAFF.